Included here is one TCR beta chain sequence, with context. This CDR3 is 15 amino acids long. From germline, CDR1 is MDHEN and CDR2 SYDVKM. V was shortened by 3 bases and J by 1 base, with 10 bases between the two germline ends. The data were obtained in a study of T-cell reconstitution after alpha-beta-depleted transplantation in children. Preparation of the TCRbeta library involved a method that used unique molecular identifiers. TCRdb recomputed calls from the PCR reads with MiXCR, one row per CDR3 protein. The sample records some 450,000 distinct CDR3 sequences, approximately 41% being singletons.

Sequenced material: PBMCs, taken before TCRalphabeta/CD19-depleted stem cell transplant. The genes are TRBV28 and TRBJ2-1, with D unresolved. The sequence was collected from a girl aged 2 to 9 with aplastic anemia, due to receive a stem cell transplant. The CDR3 bases are TGTGCCAGCAGTTTTCGTGGAAGGTCCTACAATGAGCAGTTCTTC. Its translation is CASSFRGRSYNEQFF.